This T cell receptor (beta chain) was profiled in a study of blood T cell repertoires in COVID-19. In the study overall: Sites in the United States, Italy and Spain provided acute and convalescent COVID-19 samples. Sample material is recorded as cDNA or gDNA derived from T cells, B-cell-depleted T cells, or PBMCs.

CDR1 KGHSH and CDR2 LQKENI come from the germline V gene. The ends lost 2 bases at V and 6 bases at J; junction bases unmatched: 5. The CDR3 has 16 residues. The authors' processing: Quantification of nucleated cells was approximated via reference gene primer amplification. Method: immunoSEQ multiplex PCR; TCRdb's copy keeps in-frame clones and lacks some. V and J calls and clone size come straight from that table; D and trimming were deduced from the DNA. The sample shows roughly 49,000 clones, around 84% of them seen only once. Sequenced input: peripheral blood. The source is a man older than 75 with active COVID-19. The chain links TRBV18 to TRBJ2-7, with 15 bases aligning to TRBD2. The CDR3 DNA sequence: TGTGCCAGCTCACCAGGGACTAGCGGGAGGACCAGCGAGCAGTACTTC. Protein: CASSPGTSGRTSEQYF.